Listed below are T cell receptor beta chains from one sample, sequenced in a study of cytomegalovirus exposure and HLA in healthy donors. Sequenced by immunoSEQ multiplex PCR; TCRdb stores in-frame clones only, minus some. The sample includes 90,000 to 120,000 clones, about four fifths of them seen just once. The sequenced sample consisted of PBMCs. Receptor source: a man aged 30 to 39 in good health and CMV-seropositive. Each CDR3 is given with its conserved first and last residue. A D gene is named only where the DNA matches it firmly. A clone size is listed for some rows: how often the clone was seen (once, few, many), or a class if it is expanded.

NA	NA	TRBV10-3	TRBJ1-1	TGTGCCACCTCCCCGTGGGGAGGGGGAGAGAACACTGAAGCTTTCTTT	CATSPWGGGENTEAFF
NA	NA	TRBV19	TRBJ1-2	TGTGCCAGTAGTCTGGGGGCGCCAAACTATGGCTACACCTTC	CASSLGAPNYGYTF
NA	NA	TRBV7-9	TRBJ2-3	TGTGCCAGCAGCTTACGAGGCGGGGTGGAAGATACGCAGTATTTT	CASSLRGGVEDTQYF
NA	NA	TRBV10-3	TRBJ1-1	TGTGCCATCAGCAGGGCGAACACTGAAGCTTTCTTT	CAISRANTEAFF
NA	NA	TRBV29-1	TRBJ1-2	TGCAGCGTTGTGGACAGCGATTATGGCTACACCTTC	CSVVDSDYGYTF
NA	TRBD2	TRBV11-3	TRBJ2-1	TGTGCCAGCAGCCCCGGCGGGGGGTTAAACAATGAGCAGTTCTTC	CASSPGGGLNNEQFF
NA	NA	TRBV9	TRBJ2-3	TGTGCCAGCAGCCAAACAGGGTCTGGCACAGATACGCAGTATTTT	CASSQTGSGTDTQYF
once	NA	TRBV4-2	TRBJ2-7	TGTGCCAGCAGCCAAGAGTGGCGGGGATACTACGAGCAGTACTTC	CASSQEWRGYYEQYF
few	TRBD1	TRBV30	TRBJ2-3	TGTGCCTGGGGAGCCGGGACAGGGGTTTTCGATACGCAGTATTTT	CAWGAGTGVFDTQYF
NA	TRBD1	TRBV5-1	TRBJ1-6	TGCGCCAGCAGCCACGGACAGGGGGCTACACCCCTCCACTTT	CASSHGQGATPLHF
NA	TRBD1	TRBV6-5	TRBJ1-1	TGTGCCAGCATCGAAGGAACAGGGGCTGAAGCTTTCTTT	CASIEGTGAEAFF
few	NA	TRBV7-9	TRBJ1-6	TGTGCCAGCAGCTTAGGGCCAGACATTACCTATAATTCACCCCTCCACTTT	CASSLGPDITYNSPLHF
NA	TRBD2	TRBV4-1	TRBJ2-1	TGCGCCAGCAGCCACTTGGCTAGCGGGGGGCCCCTGGAGCAGTTCTTC	CASSHLASGGPLEQFF
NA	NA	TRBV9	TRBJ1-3	TGTGCCAGCAGCCCCAGCGTCTCTGGAAACACCATATATTTT	CASSPSVSGNTIYF
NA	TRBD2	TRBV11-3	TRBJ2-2	TGTGCCAGCAGCCGGCGGCTAGCGGGGGGGCCCGGCACCGGGGAGCTGTTTTTT	CASSRRLAGGPGTGELFF
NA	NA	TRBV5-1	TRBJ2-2	TGCGCCAGCAGCCTTATTACAGGGAATACCGGGGAGCTGTTTTTT	CASSLITGNTGELFF
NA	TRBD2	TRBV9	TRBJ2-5	TGTGCCAGCAGCGTCGCGGGGGAGGCGGCCCAGTACTTC	CASSVAGEAAQYF
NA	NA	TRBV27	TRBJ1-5	TGTGCCAGCAGTACGGACAGCCCTCTTTATAGCAATCAGCCCCAGCATTTT	CASSTDSPLYSNQPQHF
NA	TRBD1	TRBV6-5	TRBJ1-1	TGTGCCAGCAGTTACCATGCAGGGGGCACTGAAGCTTTCTTT	CASSYHAGGTEAFF
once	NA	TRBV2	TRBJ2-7	TGTGCCAGCAGCAGCTTCTGGGGGGGCTCTCATTCCTACGAGCAGTACTTC	CASSSFWGGSHSYEQYF
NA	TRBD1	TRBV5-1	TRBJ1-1	TGCGCCAGCAGCGGATCCGGGACAGGGGACACTGAAGCTTTCTTT	CASSGSGTGDTEAFF
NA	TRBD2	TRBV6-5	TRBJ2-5	TGTGCCAGCAGTCGGAGCGGGGGGGTGGCAGAGACCCAGTACTTC	CASSRSGGVAETQYF